This entry is about one TCR beta chain. These data belong to a study of blood T cell repertoires in COVID-19. Study summary: Italy, Spain and the United States were the sources of the convalescent and acute COVID-19 samples. T cells, B-cell-depleted T cells, or PBMCs supplied cDNA or gDNA.

Original data processing: Estimates of nucleated cell counts were drawn from the amplification of reference gene primers. Measured with immunoSEQ multiplex PCR; TCRdb has only the in-frame clones, and not every one. For V, J and clone size, that table is used; D and trimming come from the DNA. The data contain 45,000 to 55,000 clones, around 80% of them singletons. This CDR3 is 17 amino acids long. Germline V gene data show CDR1 as MNHEY and CDR2 as SVGEGT. V was pared by 6 bases and J by 5 bases, with 9 bases of the junction left unmatched. The clonotype comes from a human donor with active or convalescent COVID-19. The donor label of this sample is uncertain. This rearrangement joins TRBV6-2 or TRBV6-3 to TRBJ2-2, with TRBD2 identical over 13 bases. Input material: peripheral blood. CDR3: CASSSLGLAGPTGELFF. In DNA form, the CDR3 reads TGTGCCAGCAGCAGCCTGGGACTAGCGGGACCGACCGGGGAGCTGTTTTTT.